This T cell receptor beta chain originates from a study of CD8 T cells in ankylosing spondylitis. TCRdb processed the 5' RACE reads anew with MiXCR; each CDR3 protein has one entry. The sample holds about 360,000 distinct CDR3 sequences, approximately 22% seen once. The CDR3 consists of 14 residues. Germline V gives CDR1 SGDLS, CDR2 YYNGEE. V lost 0 bases and J lost 0, with 7 bases in between. V is TRBV9 and J is TRBJ2-7; D gene ambiguous. This TCR came from a male donor with ankylosing spondylitis or in good health (not recorded which). The sequenced sample was blood, either unsorted or a sorted T cell fraction (not recorded which). CDR3 residues: CASSVDHNSYEQYF. As DNA, the CDR3 is TGTGCCAGCAGCGTAGACCACAACTCCTACGAGCAGTACTTC.